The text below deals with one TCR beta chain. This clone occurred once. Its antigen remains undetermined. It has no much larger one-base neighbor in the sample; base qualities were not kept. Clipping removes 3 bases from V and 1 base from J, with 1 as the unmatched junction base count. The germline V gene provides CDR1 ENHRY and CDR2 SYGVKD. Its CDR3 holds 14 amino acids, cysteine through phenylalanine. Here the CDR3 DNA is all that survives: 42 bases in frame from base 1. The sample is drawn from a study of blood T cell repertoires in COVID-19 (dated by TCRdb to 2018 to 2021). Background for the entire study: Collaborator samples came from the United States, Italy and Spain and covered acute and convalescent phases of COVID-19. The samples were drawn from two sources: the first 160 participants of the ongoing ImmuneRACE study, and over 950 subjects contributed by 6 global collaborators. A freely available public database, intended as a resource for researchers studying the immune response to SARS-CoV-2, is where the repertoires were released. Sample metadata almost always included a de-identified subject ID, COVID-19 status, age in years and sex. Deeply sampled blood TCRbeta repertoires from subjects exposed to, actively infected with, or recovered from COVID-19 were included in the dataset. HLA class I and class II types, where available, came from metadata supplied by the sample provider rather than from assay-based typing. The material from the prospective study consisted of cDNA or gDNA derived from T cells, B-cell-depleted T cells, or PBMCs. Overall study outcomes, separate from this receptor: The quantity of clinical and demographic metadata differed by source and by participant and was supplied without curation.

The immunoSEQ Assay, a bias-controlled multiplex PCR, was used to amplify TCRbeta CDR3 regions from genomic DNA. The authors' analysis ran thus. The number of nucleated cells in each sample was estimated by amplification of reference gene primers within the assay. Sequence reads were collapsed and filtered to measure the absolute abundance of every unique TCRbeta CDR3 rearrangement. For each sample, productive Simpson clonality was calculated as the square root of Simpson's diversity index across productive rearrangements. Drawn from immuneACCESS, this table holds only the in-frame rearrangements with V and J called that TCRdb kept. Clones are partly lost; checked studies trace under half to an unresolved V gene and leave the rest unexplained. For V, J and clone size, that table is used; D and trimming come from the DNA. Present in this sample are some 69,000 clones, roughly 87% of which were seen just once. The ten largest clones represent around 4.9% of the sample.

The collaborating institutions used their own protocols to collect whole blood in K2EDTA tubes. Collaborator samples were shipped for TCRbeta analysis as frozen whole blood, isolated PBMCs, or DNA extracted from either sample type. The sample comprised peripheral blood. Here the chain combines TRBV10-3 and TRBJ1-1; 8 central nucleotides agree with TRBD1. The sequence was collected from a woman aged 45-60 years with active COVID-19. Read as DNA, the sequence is TGTGCCATCAGTGAAGACAGGGGGAACACTGAAGCTTTCTTT. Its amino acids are CAISEDRGNTEAFF.